This T cell receptor (beta chain) was captured in a study of T cells after yellow fever vaccination. Across the study: Those fractions that held only low numbers of cells were prepared using the SMART-Seq v4 Ultra Low Input RNA kit.

Trimming stripped 3 bases from V and 7 bases from J, with 14 bases between. The CDR3 contains 15 residues. Germline V gives CDR1 SGDLS, CDR2 YYNGEE. UMIs and a universal primer site were added when TCR cDNA was made by 5'RACE template switching. TCRdb processed the 5' RACE reads anew with MiXCR; each CDR3 protein has one entry. Of about 130,000 distinct CDR3 sequences in the sample, approximately 9% were seen once. This clonotype was detected a few times. The chain combines TRBV9 with TRBJ1-6; TRBD1 might be the D (5 bases). The clonotype was recovered from a man between 18 and 29 years old who received the YFV17D yellow fever vaccine. Sequenced material: CD8+ T cells sorted from PBMCs, taken on the day of the yellow fever booster vaccination. CDR3 amino acids: CASSAGTEFNSPLHF. In DNA form, the CDR3 reads TGTGCCAGCAGCGCCGGGACGGAATTCAATTCACCCCTCCACTTT.